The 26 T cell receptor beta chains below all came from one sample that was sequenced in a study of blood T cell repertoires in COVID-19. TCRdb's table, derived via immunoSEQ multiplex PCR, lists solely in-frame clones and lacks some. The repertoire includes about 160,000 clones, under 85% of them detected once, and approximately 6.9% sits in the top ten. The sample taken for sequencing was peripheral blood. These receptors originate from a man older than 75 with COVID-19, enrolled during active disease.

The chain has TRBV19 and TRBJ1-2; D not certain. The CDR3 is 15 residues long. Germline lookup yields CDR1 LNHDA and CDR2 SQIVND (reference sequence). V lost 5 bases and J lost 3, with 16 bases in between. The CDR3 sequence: CASSPGAGLDYGYTF. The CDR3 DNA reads TGTGCCAGTAGTCCGGGAGCCGGTCTAGACTATGGCTACACCTTC.

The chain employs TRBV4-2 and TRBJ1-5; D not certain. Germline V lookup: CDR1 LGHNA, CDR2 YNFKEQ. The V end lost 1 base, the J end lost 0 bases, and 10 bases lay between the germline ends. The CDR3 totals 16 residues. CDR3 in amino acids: CASSQGSQNSNQPQHF. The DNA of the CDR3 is TGTGCCAGCAGCCAAGGTTCCCAGAATAGCAATCAGCCCCAGCATTTT.

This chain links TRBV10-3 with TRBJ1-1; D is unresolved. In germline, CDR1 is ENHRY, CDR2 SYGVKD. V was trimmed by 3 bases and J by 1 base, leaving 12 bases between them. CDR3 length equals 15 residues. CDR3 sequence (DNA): TGTGCCATCAGTGACCCGACACGGAAGAACACTGAAGCTTTCTTT. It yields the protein CAISDPTRKNTEAFF.

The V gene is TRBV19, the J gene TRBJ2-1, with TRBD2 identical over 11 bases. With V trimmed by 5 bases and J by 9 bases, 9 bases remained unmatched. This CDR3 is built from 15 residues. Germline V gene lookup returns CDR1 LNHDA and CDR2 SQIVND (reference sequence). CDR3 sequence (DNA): TGTGCCAGTAGTCGGGCGCTAGCGGGGGGAAGTGAGCAGTTCTTC. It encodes CASSRALAGGSEQFF.

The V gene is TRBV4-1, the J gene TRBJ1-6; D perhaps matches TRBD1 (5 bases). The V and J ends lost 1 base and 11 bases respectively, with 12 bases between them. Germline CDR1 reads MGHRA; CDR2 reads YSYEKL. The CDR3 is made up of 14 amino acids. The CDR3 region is CASSQGTRVAPLHF. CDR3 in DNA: TGCGCCAGCAGCCAAGGGACCAGGGTAGCACCCCTCCACTTT.

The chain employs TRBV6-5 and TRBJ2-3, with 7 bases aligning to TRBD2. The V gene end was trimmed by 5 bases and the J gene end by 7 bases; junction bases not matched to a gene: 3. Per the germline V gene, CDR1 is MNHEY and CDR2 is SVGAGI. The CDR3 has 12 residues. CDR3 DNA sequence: TGTGCCAGCAGTCGCGGGGGTTATACGCAGTATTTT. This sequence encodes CASSRGGYTQYF.

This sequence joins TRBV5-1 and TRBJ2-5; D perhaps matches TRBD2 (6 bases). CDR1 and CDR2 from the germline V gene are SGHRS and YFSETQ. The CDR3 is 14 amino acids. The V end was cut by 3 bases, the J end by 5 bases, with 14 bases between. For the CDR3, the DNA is TGCGCCAGCAGCTCAAGCGGGCCAGTGGAGACCCAGTACTTC. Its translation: CASSSSGPVETQYF.

CDR3 DNA sequence: TGCAGTGCCCAGCAAGAGACCCAGTACTTC. It yields the protein CSAQQETQYF. The chain couples TRBV20-1 to TRBJ2-5; D remains ambiguous. Trimming took 6 bases from V and 2 from J, leaving 4 bases between them. The germline V gene has CDR1 DFQATT and CDR2 SNEGSKA (reference sequence). CDR3 length: 10 amino acids.

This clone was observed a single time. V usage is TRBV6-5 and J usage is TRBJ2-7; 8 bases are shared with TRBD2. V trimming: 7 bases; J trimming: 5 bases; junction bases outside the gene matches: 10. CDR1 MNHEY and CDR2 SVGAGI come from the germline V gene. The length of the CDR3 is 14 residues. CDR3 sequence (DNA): TGTGCCAGCACCCCCCGGGGGGGGCTCAACGAGCAGTACTTC. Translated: CASTPRGGLNEQYF.

The CDR3 is CASSTTLGGSNQPQHF. The CDR3 region has the DNA TGTGCCAGTAGTACAACATTGGGAGGGAGCAATCAGCCCCAGCATTTT. The V call is TRBV19, the J call TRBJ1-5; D unresolved. V was pared by 4 bases and J by 1 base, with 14 bases between. This CDR3 is 16 amino acids long. Germline V gives CDR1 LNHDA, CDR2 SQIVND (reference sequence).

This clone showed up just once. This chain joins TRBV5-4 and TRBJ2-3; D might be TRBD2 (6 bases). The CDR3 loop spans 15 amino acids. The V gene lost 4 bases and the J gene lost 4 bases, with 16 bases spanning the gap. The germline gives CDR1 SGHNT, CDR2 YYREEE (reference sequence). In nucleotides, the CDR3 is TGTGCCAGCAGCCCAGGGACTTCTTTTCCAGATACGCAGTATTTT. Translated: CASSPGTSFPDTQYF. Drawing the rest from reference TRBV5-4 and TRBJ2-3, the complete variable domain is ETGVTQSPTHLIKTRGQQVTLRCSSQSGHNTVSWYQQALGQGPQFIFQYYREEENGRGNFPPRFSGLQFPNYSSELNVNALELDDSALYLCASSPGTSFPDTQYFGPGTRLTVL.

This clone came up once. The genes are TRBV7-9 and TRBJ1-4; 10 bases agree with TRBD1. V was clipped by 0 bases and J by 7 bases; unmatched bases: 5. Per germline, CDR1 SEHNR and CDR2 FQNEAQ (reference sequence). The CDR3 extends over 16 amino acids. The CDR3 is CASSLADRGRSEKLFF. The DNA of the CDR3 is TGTGCCAGCAGCTTAGCCGACAGGGGGCGAAGTGAAAAACTGTTTTTT. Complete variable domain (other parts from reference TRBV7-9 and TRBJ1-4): DTGVSQNPRHKITKRGQNVTFRCDPISEHNRLYWYRQTLGQGPEFLTYFQNEAQLEKSRLLSDRFSAERPKGSFSTLEIQRTEQGDSAMYLCASSLADRGRSEKLFFGSGTQLSVL.

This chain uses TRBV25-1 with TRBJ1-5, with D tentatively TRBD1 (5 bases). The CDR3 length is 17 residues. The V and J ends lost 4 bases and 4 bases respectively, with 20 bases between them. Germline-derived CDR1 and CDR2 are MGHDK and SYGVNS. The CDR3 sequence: CASSGTRDWGVNQPQHF. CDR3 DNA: TGTGCCAGCAGTGGAACCCGGGACTGGGGGGTGAATCAGCCCCAGCATTTT.

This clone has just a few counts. The CDR3 here is CATSRDIVRVQFF. As DNA, the CDR3 is TGTGCCACCAGCAGAGATATAGTCAGGGTTCAGTTCTTC. The V gene is TRBV15, the J gene TRBJ2-1, with TRBD1 as a possible D gene (5 bases). Germline CDR1 LNHNV, CDR2 YYDKDF (reference sequence). The V end lost 0 bases, the J end lost 13 bases, and 13 bases lay between the germline ends. This CDR3 has 13 residues.

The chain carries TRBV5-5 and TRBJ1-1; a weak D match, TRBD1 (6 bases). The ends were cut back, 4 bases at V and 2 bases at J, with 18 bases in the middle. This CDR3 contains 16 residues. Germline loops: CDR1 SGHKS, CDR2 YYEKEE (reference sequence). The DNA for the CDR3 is TGTGCCAGCAGCGCCGTATTAACAGGGAGCAACACTGAAGCTTTCTTT. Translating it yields CASSAVLTGSNTEAFF.

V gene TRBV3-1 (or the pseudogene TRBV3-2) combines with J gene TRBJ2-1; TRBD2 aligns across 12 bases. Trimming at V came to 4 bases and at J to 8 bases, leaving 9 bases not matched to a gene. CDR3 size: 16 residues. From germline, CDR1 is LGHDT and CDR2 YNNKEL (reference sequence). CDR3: CASSPKLAGGQHEQFF. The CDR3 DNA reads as TGTGCCAGCAGCCCCAAACTAGCGGGGGGCCAGCATGAGCAGTTCTTC.

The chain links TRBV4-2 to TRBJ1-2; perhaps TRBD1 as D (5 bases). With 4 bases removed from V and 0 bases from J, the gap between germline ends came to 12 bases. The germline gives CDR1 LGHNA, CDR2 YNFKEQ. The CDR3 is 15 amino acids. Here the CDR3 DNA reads TGTGCCAGCAGCCTCTCAGGGTGGTCTAACTATGGCTACACCTTC. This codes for CASSLSGWSNYGYTF.

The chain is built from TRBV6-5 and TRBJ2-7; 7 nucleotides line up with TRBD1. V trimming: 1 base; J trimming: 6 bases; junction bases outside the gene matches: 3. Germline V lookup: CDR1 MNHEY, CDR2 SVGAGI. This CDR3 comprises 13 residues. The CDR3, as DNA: TGTGCCAGCAGTTACTACGACAGGGTCGAGCAGTACTTC. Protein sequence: CASSYYDRVEQYF.

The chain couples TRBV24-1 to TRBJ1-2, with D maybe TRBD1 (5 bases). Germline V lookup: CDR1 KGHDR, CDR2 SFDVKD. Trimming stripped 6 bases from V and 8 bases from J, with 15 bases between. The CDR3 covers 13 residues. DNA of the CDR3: TGTGCCACCAGTTCTGGGTCAGGGTTCGGCTACACCTTC. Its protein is CATSSGSGFGYTF.

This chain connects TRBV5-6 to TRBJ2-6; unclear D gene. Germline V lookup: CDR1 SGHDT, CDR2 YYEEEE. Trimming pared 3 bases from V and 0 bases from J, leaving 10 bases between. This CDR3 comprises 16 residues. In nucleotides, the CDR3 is TGTGCCAGCAGCTCGGCTAGGATCTCTGGGGCCAACGTCCTGACTTTC. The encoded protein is CASSSARISGANVLTF. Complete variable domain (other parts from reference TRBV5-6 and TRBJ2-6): DAGVTQSPTHLIKTRGQQVTLRCSPKSGHDTVSWYQQALGQGPQFIFQYYEEEERQRGNFPDRFSGHQFPNYSSELNVNALLLGDSALYLCASSSARISGANVLTFGAGSRLTVL.

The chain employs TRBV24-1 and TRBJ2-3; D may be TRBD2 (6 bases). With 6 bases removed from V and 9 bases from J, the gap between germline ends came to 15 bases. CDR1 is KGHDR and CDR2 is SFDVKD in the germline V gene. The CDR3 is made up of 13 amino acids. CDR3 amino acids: CATSLAAQETQYF. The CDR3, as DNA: TGTGCCACCAGTTTAGCGGCGCAGGAGACGCAGTATTTT.

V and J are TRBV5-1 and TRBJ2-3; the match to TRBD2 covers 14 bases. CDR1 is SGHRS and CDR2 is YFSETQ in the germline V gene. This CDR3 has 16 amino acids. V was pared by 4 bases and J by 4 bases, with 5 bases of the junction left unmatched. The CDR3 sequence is CASSPPGLAGADTQYF. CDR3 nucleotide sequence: TGCGCCAGCAGCCCCCCGGGACTAGCGGGGGCAGATACGCAGTATTTT.

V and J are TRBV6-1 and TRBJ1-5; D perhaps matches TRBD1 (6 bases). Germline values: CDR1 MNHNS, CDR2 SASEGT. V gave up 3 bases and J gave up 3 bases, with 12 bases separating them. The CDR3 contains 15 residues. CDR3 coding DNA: TGTGCCAGCAGTGATCGGACAGAAATCAATCAGCCCCAGCATTTT. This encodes CASSDRTEINQPQHF.

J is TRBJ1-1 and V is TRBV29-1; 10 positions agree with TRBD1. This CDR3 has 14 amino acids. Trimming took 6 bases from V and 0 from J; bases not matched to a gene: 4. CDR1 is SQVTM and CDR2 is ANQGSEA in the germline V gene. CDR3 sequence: CSVPGQGLNTEAFF. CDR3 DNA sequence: TGCAGCGTCCCGGGACAGGGGTTGAACACTGAAGCTTTCTTT.

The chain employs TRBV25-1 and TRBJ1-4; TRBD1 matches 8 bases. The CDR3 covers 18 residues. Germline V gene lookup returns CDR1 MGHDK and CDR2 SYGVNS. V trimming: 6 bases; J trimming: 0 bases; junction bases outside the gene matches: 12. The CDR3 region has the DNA TGTGCCAGCAGCCCCGCAGGGGGACAGGACGCAACTAATGAAAAACTGTTTTTT. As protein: CASSPAGGQDATNEKLFF.

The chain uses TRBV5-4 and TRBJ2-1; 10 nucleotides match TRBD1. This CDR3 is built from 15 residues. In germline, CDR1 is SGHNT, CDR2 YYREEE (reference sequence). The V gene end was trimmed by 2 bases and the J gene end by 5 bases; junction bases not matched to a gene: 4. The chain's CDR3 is CASSFRDRGNNEQFF. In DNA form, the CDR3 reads TGTGCCAGCAGCTTCCGGGACAGGGGAAACAATGAGCAGTTCTTC. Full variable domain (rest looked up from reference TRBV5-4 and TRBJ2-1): ETGVTQSPTHLIKTRGQQVTLRCSSQSGHNTVSWYQQALGQGPQFIFQYYREEENGRGNFPPRFSGLQFPNYSSELNVNALELDDSALYLCASSFRDRGNNEQFFGPGTRLTVL.